Listed below are T cell receptor beta chains from one sample, sequenced in a study of CD8 T cells in Susac syndrome. A single record per CDR3 protein comes from TCRdb applying MiXCR to the immunoSEQ multiplex PCR reads. This table holds about 150,000 distinct CDR3 sequences, over 95% found once. The specimen sequenced was CD8+ T cells from PBMCs. The source is a human donor with multiple sclerosis. The CDR3 runs from the conserved cysteine through the conserved F or W. Fields, in order: clone size, V gene, D gene, J gene, CDR3 DNA, CDR3 protein. The D gene is left open where the match is weak. Expanded clones get a size class; other rows say once, few or many, or leave the size out.

>NA|TRBV3-1|NA|TRBJ1-1
TGTGCCAGCAGCCAAGATACCAGGGTTTGGACTGAAGCTTTCTTT
CASSQDTRVWTEAFF
>NA|TRBV29-1|NA|TRBJ2-1
TGCAGCGTTGAAGAAAACGGCGAGCAGTTCTTC
CSVEENGEQFF
>NA|TRBV12-3/TRBV12-4|TRBD1|TRBJ1-2
TGTGCCAGCAGAACAGGGGAAACTGGCTACACCTTC
CASRTGETGYTF
>NA|TRBV6-5|TRBD2|TRBJ2-1
TGTGCCAGCAGTTATCCACTAGCGGGGGGGCTTGGTAATGAGCAGTTCTTC
CASSYPLAGGLGNEQFF
>NA|TRBV5-1|NA|TRBJ2-1
TGCGCCAGCAGCTTACGGACTAACGATGAGCAGTTCTTC
CASSLRTNDEQFF
>NA|TRBV20-1|NA|TRBJ1-2
TGCAGTGCTAGAGAGGGTCCGGGTGGCTACACCTTC
CSAREGPGGYTF
>NA|TRBV5-4|NA|TRBJ2-4
TGTGCCAGCAGCTCGTTGGGCCCCCATGACATTCAGTACTTC
CASSSLGPHDIQYF
>NA|TRBV20-1|NA|TRBJ2-1
TGCAGTGCTTGGGCAGGGTACGATGAGCAGTTCTTC
CSAWAGYDEQFF
>NA|TRBV24-1|TRBD1|TRBJ1-6
TGTGCCACCAGTGATTTGACAGGGGCGTCGGGATCACCCCTCCACTTT
CATSDLTGASGSPLHF
>NA|TRBV4-1|NA|TRBJ2-5
TGCGCCAGCAGCCAGAGAGGGACCCAGTACTTC
CASSQRGTQYF
>NA|TRBV30|NA|TRBJ2-7
TGTGCCTGGAGTGAAGAAGGATACGAGCAGTACTTC
CAWSEEGYEQYF
>NA|TRBV7-9|NA|TRBJ1-6
TGTGCCAGCAGCCTTACGACCACCCGGGATTCACCCCTCCACTTT
CASSLTTTRDSPLHF
>NA|TRBV6-1|TRBD2|TRBJ2-5
TGTGCCAGCACTAGCGGGGTGGGGGCCCAGTACTTC
CASTSGVGAQYF
>NA|TRBV2|NA|TRBJ1-2
TGTGCCAGCAGCAGGGAAAATGGCTACACCTTC
CASSRENGYTF
>few|TRBV9|TRBD2|TRBJ2-5
TGTGCCAGCAGCGTAGGAGGACTAGCGGAAGAGACCCAGTACTTC
CASSVGGLAEETQYF
>NA|TRBV13|TRBD2|TRBJ2-1
TGTGCCAGCAGCTCGGGACTAGAGGGTGAGCAGTTCTTC
CASSSGLEGEQFF
>NA|TRBV3-1|TRBD2|TRBJ2-7
TGTGCCAGCAGCCAATTTAGGACTAGCGGCTCCTACGAGCAGTACTTC
CASSQFRTSGSYEQYF
>NA|TRBV27|NA|TRBJ1-2
TGTGCCAGCAGTTCCCACGGGGGGGCGACCGCTAACTATGGCTACACCTTC
CASSSHGGATANYGYTF
>NA|TRBV6-1|NA|TRBJ2-5
TGTGCCAGCAGTGAGCTGGGGACCCAGTACTTC
CASSELGTQYF
>NA|TRBV4-1|NA|TRBJ1-2
TGCGCCAGCAGCCAAGATCGGACAGCAAGCTATGGCTACACCTTC
CASSQDRTASYGYTF
>NA|TRBV30|NA|TRBJ2-7
TGTGCCTGGGAGGGACGGAATAGCTCCTACGAGCAGTACTTC
CAWEGRNSSYEQYF
>NA|TRBV9|TRBD1|TRBJ2-6
TGTGCCAGCAGCGCTCCGGGACAGGGGGCTTCAGGGGCCAACGTCCTGACTTTC
CASSAPGQGASGANVLTF
>NA|TRBV7-8|NA|TRBJ1-5
TGTGCCAGCAGCCCCACAGGGTTTAACAATCAGCCCCAGCATTTT
CASSPTGFNNQPQHF
>NA|TRBV29-1|NA|TRBJ1-1
TGCAGCGTTGACTACAGGGAGTTTGGTGAAGCTTTCTTT
CSVDYREFGEAFF
>once|TRBV3-1|NA|TRBJ2-7
TGTGCCAGCAGCCGCGGACACCAAGAGACCTACGAGCAGTACTTC
CASSRGHQETYEQYF
>NA|TRBV7-9|NA|TRBJ1-2
TGTGCCTCGCAAGAGGGAGGGGATGGCTACACCTTC
CASQEGGDGYTF
>NA|TRBV15|NA|TRBJ2-4
TGTGCCACCAGCTCACAGGCGAACATTCAGTACTTC
CATSSQANIQYF
>NA|TRBV7-9|TRBD1|TRBJ2-1
TGTGCCAGCAGACAAACGACAGGGACCTACAATGAGCAGTTCTTC
CASRQTTGTYNEQFF
>NA|TRBV7-9|TRBD2|TRBJ2-5
TGTGCCAGCAGCTACGGGGACTACCTACAAGAGACCCAGTACTTC
CASSYGDYLQETQYF
>NA|TRBV7-9|NA|TRBJ2-5
TGTGCCAGCAGCGATTTTGTATCGGGTCAGACCCAGTACTTC
CASSDFVSGQTQYF
>NA|TRBV6-5|NA|TRBJ2-5
TGTGCCAGCAGTTACTCGCCGTGGGAGACCCAGTACTTC
CASSYSPWETQYF
>NA|TRBV25-1|NA|TRBJ2-3
TGTGCCAGCAGTGACAGGGAATTAGCAGATACGCAGTATTTT
CASSDRELADTQYF
>NA|TRBV5-1|NA|TRBJ1-2
TGCGCCAGCAGCTCCTATAGGAACTATAGAGAGTATGGCTACACCTTC
CASSSYRNYREYGYTF
>NA|TRBV27|NA|TRBJ2-4
TGTGCCAGCAGTCCCGGGGTCAAAAACATTCAGTACTTC
CASSPGVKNIQYF
>NA|TRBV20-1|TRBD1|TRBJ2-3
TGCAGTGCCATAGTCCCCGGACAGGGTTCGGGCACAGATACGCAGTATTTT
CSAIVPGQGSGTDTQYF
>few|TRBV9|NA|TRBJ2-7
TGTGCCAGCAGCGTAGAGACCAGTGGAGGCTACGAGCAGTACTTC
CASSVETSGGYEQYF
>NA|TRBV19|NA|TRBJ2-1
TGTGCCAGTAGACTGGGTGGTGAGCAGTTCTTC
CASRLGGEQFF
>NA|TRBV16|NA|TRBJ1-5
TGTGCCAGCAGCCAATCCGGCGGGATGAGCAATCAGCCCCAGCATTTT
CASSQSGGMSNQPQHF
>NA|TRBV13|NA|TRBJ2-7
TGTGCCAGCAGCTATGGCCGGGGGGAGCAGTACTTC
CASSYGRGEQYF
>NA|TRBV15|NA|TRBJ1-1
TGTGCCACCAGCAGAGTGGAGGCCGAAGCTTTCTTT
CATSRVEAEAFF
>NA|TRBV29-1|NA|TRBJ1-1
TGCAGCGCTGAAGAGAACACTGAAGCTTTCTTT
CSAEENTEAFF
>once|TRBV2|NA|TRBJ1-4
TGTGCCGAAGATGGGGGCACCCATTCAGTTTTT
CAEDGGTHSVF
>NA|TRBV20-1|NA|TRBJ1-1
TGCAGTGCCACCCCGGGAGGCGCTGAAGCTTTCTTT
CSATPGGAEAFF
>NA|TRBV2|TRBD2|TRBJ2-1
TGTGCCAGCCTAGCGGGGGGCGACAATGAGCAGTTCTTC
CASLAGGDNEQFF